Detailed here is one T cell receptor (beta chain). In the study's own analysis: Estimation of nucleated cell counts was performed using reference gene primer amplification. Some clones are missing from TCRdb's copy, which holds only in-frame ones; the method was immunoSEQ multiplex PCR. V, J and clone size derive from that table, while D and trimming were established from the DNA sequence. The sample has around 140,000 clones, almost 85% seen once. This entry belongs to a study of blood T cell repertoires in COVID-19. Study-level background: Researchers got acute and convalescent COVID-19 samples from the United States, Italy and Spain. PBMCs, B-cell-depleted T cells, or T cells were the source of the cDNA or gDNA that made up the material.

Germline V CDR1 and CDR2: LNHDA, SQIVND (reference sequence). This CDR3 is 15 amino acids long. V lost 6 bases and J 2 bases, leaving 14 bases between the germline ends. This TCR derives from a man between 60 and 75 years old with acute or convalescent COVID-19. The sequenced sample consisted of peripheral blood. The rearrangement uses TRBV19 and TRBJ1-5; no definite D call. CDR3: CASSPDPSGNQPQHF. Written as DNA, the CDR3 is TGTGCCAGTAGCCCCGACCCCAGCGGCAATCAGCCCCAGCATTTT.